The 29 T cell receptor beta chains in this list originate from one sample, sequenced in a study of blood T cell repertoires in COVID-19. Using immunoSEQ multiplex PCR, the repertoire was profiled, and TCRdb retains in-frame clones only, with some absent. Among 360,000 or so clones, approximately 84% were seen once, and the ten largest hold 2.5% to 3%. Sequences were obtained from PBMCs or T cells enriched from blood (not recorded which). The receptors originated from a woman aged 25 to 39 who had recovered from COVID-19.

This sequence joins TRBV10-3 and TRBJ1-1; TRBD1 aligns across 9 bases. J was trimmed by 4 bases and V by 8 bases; bases with no gene match: 11. The CDR3 extends over 15 amino acids. Germline lookup yields CDR1 ENHRY and CDR2 SYGVKD. This CDR3 is CAIGFPGTGITEAFF. CDR3 nucleotides: TGTGCCATCGGATTCCCCGGGACAGGGATCACTGAAGCTTTCTTT.

The rearrangement uses TRBV14 and TRBJ2-7; D perhaps matches TRBD2 (6 bases). CDR1 is SGHDN, CDR2 FVKESK, per germline. CDR3 length equals 13 residues. The ends were cut back, 1 base at V and 9 bases at J, with 13 bases in the middle. Here the CDR3 reads CASSQGWQTRQYF. DNA for the CDR3: TGTGCCAGCAGCCAAGGGTGGCAGACTAGGCAGTACTTC.

This rearrangement joins TRBV27 to TRBJ2-5; D not resolved. Germline lookup yields CDR1 MNHEY and CDR2 SMNVEV (reference sequence). The CDR3 is made up of 16 amino acids. The ends were cut back, 5 bases at V and 2 bases at J, with 18 bases in the middle. CDR3: CASSPHGRSNQETQYF. CDR3 bases: TGTGCCAGCAGTCCTCACGGCAGGTCAAATCAAGAGACCCAGTACTTC.

The V call is TRBV19, the J call TRBJ1-4; maybe TRBD1 (5 bases). V lost 4 bases, J lost 7 bases, and 16 bases lay in between. The CDR3 runs to 15 residues. In germline, CDR1 is LNHDA, CDR2 SQIVND (reference sequence). The CDR3 bases are TGTGCCAGTAGTACTGTCCGGGGGGTCGGTGAAAAACTGTTTTTT. Protein sequence: CASSTVRGVGEKLFF.

This rearrangement joins TRBV18 to TRBJ2-5; D is possibly TRBD1 (5 bases). The CDR3 has 15 residues. V was trimmed by 2 bases and J by 9 bases, leaving 19 bases between them. CDR1 and CDR2 from the germline V gene are KGHSH and LQKENI. CDR3 in amino acids: CASSPGSELGVAQYF. The CDR3 coding sequence is TGTGCCAGCTCACCAGGATCAGAATTAGGGGTCGCCCAGTACTTC.

This clone showed up just once. The chain employs TRBV30 and TRBJ2-5, with 11 bases aligning to TRBD2. CDR1 and CDR2 (germline): GTSNPN, SVGIG (reference sequence). Germline trimming cut 2 bases from V and 3 bases from J; bases unmatched to any gene: 2. The CDR3 is 14 amino acids. The DNA for the CDR3 is TGTGCCTGGAGTCTGGGACTAGCGGAAGAGACCCAGTACTTC. Translation: CAWSLGLAEETQYF.

This clone has a handful of counts. The V gene is TRBV6-4, the J gene TRBJ2-2, with D possibly matching TRBD1 (6 bases). V was shortened by 6 bases and J by 7 bases, with 27 bases between the two germline ends. This CDR3 is built from 18 residues. Per the germline V gene, CDR1 is MRHNA and CDR2 is SNTAGT. Here the CDR3 reads CASSPSMGAEDPIGELFF. As DNA, the CDR3 is TGTGCCAGCAGCCCCAGCATGGGGGCAGAGGATCCAATCGGGGAGCTGTTTTTT.

The chain joins TRBV27 to TRBJ2-7; 9 nucleotides line up with TRBD1. V trimming: 3 bases; J trimming: 5 bases; junction bases outside the gene matches: 5. This CDR3 region has 14 residues. Germline V lookup: CDR1 MNHEY, CDR2 SMNVEV (reference sequence). As DNA, the CDR3 is TGTGCCAGCAGTTTCGGGACAGGGAACCACGAGCAGTACTTC. Its translation: CASSFGTGNHEQYF.

The chain is built from TRBV2 and TRBJ2-1; D uncertain. This CDR3 comprises 15 residues. The germline V gene has CDR1 SNHLY and CDR2 FYNNEI. The V gene lost 5 bases and the J gene lost 0 bases, with 11 bases spanning the gap. The CDR3 is CASSPSPSSYNEQFF. CDR3 nucleotides: TGTGCCAGCAGTCCCAGCCCTAGCTCCTACAATGAGCAGTTCTTC.

This clone has just one count. Different DNA sequences within this sample yield the same CDR3. The chain links TRBV5-4 to TRBJ2-7, with D maybe TRBD2 (5 bases). The CDR3 is 13 amino acids. The V end lost 2 bases, the J end lost 1 base, and 7 bases lay between the germline ends. CDR1 and CDR2 from the germline V gene are SGHNT and YYREEE (reference sequence). The CDR3 region is CASSFRGSYEQYF. CDR3 sequence (DNA): TGTGCCAGCAGCTTCAGAGGGTCCTACGAGCAGTACTTC.

The chain has TRBV13 and TRBJ1-5; 8 bases match TRBD1. CDR3 length equals 14 residues. From germline, CDR1 is PRHDT and CDR2 FYEKMQ (reference sequence). Trimming at V came to 5 bases and at J to 4 bases, leaving 4 bases not matched to a gene. CDR3 protein: CASSTGGRNQPQHF. The CDR3 coding sequence is TGTGCCAGCAGCACAGGGGGAAGGAATCAGCCCCAGCATTTT. The full variable domain, completed using reference TRBV13 and TRBJ1-5, is AAGVIQSPRHLIKEKRETATLKCYPIPRHDTVYWYQQGPGQDPQFLISFYEKMQSDKGSIPDRFSAQQFSDYHSELNMSSLELGDSALYFCASSTGGRNQPQHFGDGTRLSIL.

This chain uses TRBV5-4 with TRBJ2-1; D perhaps matches TRBD1 (6 bases). CDR1 is SGHNT, CDR2 YYREEE, per germline (reference sequence). The germline V and J ends were trimmed by 4 bases and 1 base, with 12 bases remaining between them. There are 15 residues in the CDR3. CDR3 loop: CASSLQGNSYNEQFF. In nucleotides, the CDR3 is TGTGCCAGCAGCCTACAGGGTAATTCCTACAATGAGCAGTTCTTC.

The chain recombines TRBV18 with TRBJ1-1, with 12 bases matching TRBD1. This CDR3 is built from 17 residues. With V trimmed by 3 bases and J by 5 bases, 10 bases remained unmatched. Per the germline V gene, CDR1 is KGHSH and CDR2 is LQKENI. CDR3 residues: CASSPYAGTGGLTEAFF. Written as DNA, the CDR3 is TGTGCCAGCTCACCCTACGCCGGGACAGGGGGCTTGACTGAAGCTTTCTTT.

The chain combines TRBV7-3 with TRBJ1-2; weak D call: TRBD1 (6 bases). Germline values: CDR1 SGHTA, CDR2 FQGTGA. Trimming stripped 2 bases from V and 7 bases from J, with 14 bases between. The CDR3 extends over 14 amino acids. Here the CDR3 DNA reads TGTGCCAGCAGCTTAGATTCAGGGGCGGGTGGCTACACCTTC. This codes for CASSLDSGAGGYTF.

This chain connects TRBV27 to TRBJ2-3; unclear D gene. The V end was cut by 3 bases, the J end by 2 bases, with 6 bases between. CDR1 and CDR2 from the germline V gene are MNHEY and SMNVEV (reference sequence). The CDR3 sequence is 13 residues long. The CDR3 is CASSFRLTDTQYF. The DNA of the CDR3 is TGTGCCAGCAGTTTCAGGCTCACAGATACGCAGTATTTT.

CDR3 sequence reads: CASGGLAGGENEQFF. CDR3 bases: TGTGCCAGTGGGGGACTAGCGGGAGGGGAAAATGAGCAGTTCTTC. The rearrangement uses TRBV19 and TRBJ2-1; 16 nucleotides agree with TRBD2. Per germline, CDR1 LNHDA and CDR2 SQIVND (reference sequence). The CDR3 is 15 amino acids. J gave up 7 bases and V 8 bases, and 5 bases lay outside the gene matches.

The gene calls are TRBV5-1 and TRBJ2-1; 9 nucleotides align to TRBD2. The junction had 6 bases not matched to a gene; V was cut back by 0 bases and J by 8 bases. The CDR3 loop spans 15 amino acids. The germline gives CDR1 SGHRS, CDR2 YFSETQ. The CDR3 region has the DNA TGCGCCAGCAGCTTGGTTAGCGGGAGTATCGATGAGCAGTTCTTC. Protein product: CASSLVSGSIDEQFF. Full variable domain (rest looked up from reference TRBV5-1 and TRBJ2-1): KAGVTQTPRYLIKTRGQQVTLSCSPISGHRSVSWYQQTPGQGLQFLFEYFSETQRNKGNFPGRFSGRQFSNSRSEMNVSTLELGDSALYLCASSLVSGSIDEQFFGPGTRLTVL.

Here the CDR3 reads CASSQLAGSQYF. In DNA, the CDR3 is TGTGCCAGCAGTCAGCTAGCGGGGAGTCAGTACTTC. V gene TRBV2 combines with J gene TRBJ2-7; 9 nucleotides agree with TRBD2. The CDR3 is made up of 12 amino acids. J was trimmed by 10 bases and V by 5 bases; bases with no gene match: 6. Germline values: CDR1 SNHLY, CDR2 FYNNEI. Full variable domain (outside the CDR3, taken from reference TRBV2 and TRBJ2-7): EPEVTQTPSHQVTQMGQEVILRCVPISNHLYFYWYRQILGQKVEFLVSFYNNEISEKSEIFDDQFSVERPDGSNFTLKIRSTKLEDSAMYFCASSQLAGSQYFGPGTRLTVT.

J is TRBJ1-2 and V is TRBV3-1 (or the pseudogene TRBV3-2); 7 positions match TRBD1. The germline V gene encodes CDR1 LGHDT and CDR2 YNNKEL (reference sequence). CDR3 size: 13 residues. J lost 4 bases, V lost 5 bases, and 4 bases had no gene match. CDR3 nucleotides: TGTGCCAGCAGCTTGACAGGGCCCTATGGCTACACCTTC. The encoded protein is CASSLTGPYGYTF.

V and J are TRBV6-4 and TRBJ2-2; TRBD1 matches at 7 bases. Looked up from germline, CDR1 is MRHNA and CDR2 is SNTAGT. The CDR3 is 15 residues long. Trimming at V came to 4 bases and at J to 2 bases, leaving 4 bases not matched to a gene. In DNA, the CDR3 is TGTGCCAGCAGTGGGGGGACAGACAACACCGGGGAGCTGTTTTTT. Amino acids: CASSGGTDNTGELFF.

The J gene is TRBJ2-7, the V gene TRBV6-5; 7 bases line up with TRBD2. Germline V gene sequence: CDR1 MNHEY, CDR2 SVGAGI. CDR3 length equals 15 residues. V lost 7 bases and J lost 3; bases outside the gene matches: 12. The CDR3 coding sequence is TGTGCCAGCACCTTCAGTGGGGGGGAGGGCTACGAGCAGTACTTC. Amino acids: CASTFSGGEGYEQYF.

The chain is built from TRBV29-1 and TRBJ1-2; tentatively, D is TRBD1 (6 bases). In germline, CDR1 is SQVTM, CDR2 ANQGSEA. CDR3 size: 13 residues. Trimming cost V 6 bases and J 0 bases, with 11 bases left between them. CDR3 in amino acids: CSVWGQANYGYTF. CDR3 bases: TGCAGCGTGTGGGGGCAAGCTAACTATGGCTACACCTTC.

The chain couples TRBV6-2 or TRBV6-3 to TRBJ2-7; 10 nucleotides line up with TRBD2. The ends lost 5 bases at V and 6 bases at J; junction bases unmatched: 10. The CDR3 is 15 amino acids. Germline assignment: CDR1 MNHEY and CDR2 SVGEGT. In DNA form, the CDR3 reads TGTGCCAGCAGTACGACCGGGACTAGCGAAGGCGAGCAGTACTTC. As protein: CASSTTGTSEGEQYF.

The chain links TRBV7-9 to TRBJ2-2, with TRBD2 as a possible D gene (6 bases). CDR1 is SEHNR, CDR2 FQNEAQ, per germline (reference sequence). V was clipped by 5 bases and J by 11 bases, with 12 bases between them. The CDR3 covers 12 residues. CDR3 sequence: CASSPGAGELFF. Written as DNA, the CDR3 is TGTGCCAGCAGCCCCGGGGCGGGAGAGCTGTTTTTT.

V usage is TRBV2 and J usage is TRBJ2-5, with 10 bases matching TRBD2. Germline CDR1 is SNHLY and CDR2 is FYNNEI. V lost 7 bases to trimming and J lost 2 bases; unmatched junction nucleotides: 4. This CDR3 region has 14 residues. The CDR3 sequence is CASISSGGQETQYF. The CDR3 DNA reads as TGTGCCAGCATTTCTAGCGGGGGACAAGAGACCCAGTACTTC.

The chain carries TRBV6-2 or TRBV6-3 and TRBJ2-7; maybe TRBD2 (5 bases). The germline gives CDR1 MNHEY, CDR2 SVGEGT. The V and J ends lost 3 bases and 4 bases respectively, with 13 bases between them. The CDR3 length is 14 residues. CDR3 loop: CASSYLEGIYEQYF. The CDR3 nucleotides are TGTGCCAGCAGTTATCTCGAGGGAATTTACGAGCAGTACTTC.

This chain links TRBV6-5 with TRBJ2-5; D possibly corresponds to TRBD1 (6 bases). V shed 5 bases and J shed 4 bases, with 14 bases lying between them. Germline V gene sequence: CDR1 MNHEY, CDR2 SVGAGI. CDR3 length equals 14 residues. The CDR3 sequence is CASSRGSPGETQYF. In DNA form, the CDR3 reads TGTGCCAGCAGTAGGGGGAGCCCGGGAGAGACCCAGTACTTC.

This chain joins TRBV5-1 and TRBJ2-7, with D possibly being TRBD2 (5 bases). Germline V gene lookup returns CDR1 SGHRS and CDR2 YFSETQ. The CDR3 is 13 amino acids. Deletions cut 4 bases from V and 0 bases from J, with 8 bases between. DNA of the CDR3: TGCGCCAGCAGCGAGGGCAGCTCCTACGAGCAGTACTTC. Protein sequence: CASSEGSSYEQYF.

The chain carries TRBV6-1 and TRBJ2-1; D is possibly TRBD1 (5 bases). Trimming took 3 bases from V and 4 from J, leaving 13 bases between them. Germline lookup yields CDR1 MNHNS and CDR2 SASEGT. The CDR3 has 15 amino acids. Written as DNA, the CDR3 is TGTGCCAGCAGTGAGTTTTCGACAGATTACAATGAGCAGTTCTTC. It is translated as CASSEFSTDYNEQFF.